The sequence of this T cell receptor (beta chain) was determined in a study of T cells in Graves' hyperthyroidism and ophthalmopathy. From RNA transcripts, TCR beta CDR3 regions were amplified. HTBI primers drove first-round RT-PCR of the TCR CDR3. TCRdb recomputed calls from the multiplex PCR reads with MiXCR, one row per CDR3 protein. The sample holds 400,000 to 600,000 distinct CDR3 sequences, roughly a sixth seen once. Broader study findings: Most expanded thyroid clonotypes above 0.001 also appeared in blood.

The germline gives CDR1 SGHTA, CDR2 FQGNSA. CDR3 length equals 15 residues. Trimming took off 1 base at V and 3 bases at J, with 13 bases between the two ends. This clonotype was counted at least ten times. Its antigen remains unidentified. The TCR comes from a woman aged 25 to 39 with Graves' ophthalmopathy. This chain uses TRBV7-2 with TRBJ2-7; weak D call: TRBD2 (6 bases). Sample: blood. CDR3 sequence reads: CASSLGAGTLYEQYF. CDR3 nucleotides: TGTGCCAGCAGCTTAGGGGCGGGGACCCTCTACGAGCAGTACTTC.